This record covers a single T cell receptor beta chain. Method: immunoSEQ multiplex PCR; TCRdb's copy keeps in-frame clones and lacks some. Of about 2 million clones in the sample, approximately 95% were seen once. The V gene's germline CDR1 is SGHDN and CDR2 FVKESK. With 0 bases removed from V and 4 bases from J, the gap between germline ends came to 12 bases. The CDR3 is 16 residues long. The source of the sample is a study of shared clonotypes between healthy human individuals. This chain uses TRBV14 with TRBJ2-2; either TRBD1 or TRBD2 may supply D (6 bases each). The receptor's source is a man aged 18-30 years in good health. The sample comprised naive CD4+ T cells sorted from blood. Subset specified: CD45RA+ positively selected. CDR3 protein: CASSQEGGSVTGELFF. The CDR3 DNA sequence: TGTGCCAGCAGCCAAGAGGGGGGCAGCGTCACCGGGGAGCTGTTTTTT.